What follows are 32 T cell receptor beta chains derived from one specimen sequenced in a study of blood T cell repertoires in COVID-19. Only in-frame clones appear in the TCRdb table, and some are missing; sequencing was by immunoSEQ multiplex PCR. The top ten clones hold around 1.6% of a sample with about 300,000 clones, 86% of them seen once. The sample was peripheral blood. Receptors originate from a woman aged 45-65 years with acute or convalescent COVID-19.

The V and J genes are TRBV5-1 and TRBJ2-3; no clear D. Trimming pared 0 bases from V and 4 bases from J, leaving 6 bases between. The germline CDR1 and CDR2 sequences are SGHRS and YFSETQ. CDR3 size: 13 residues. The CDR3 DNA reads TGCGCCAGCAGCTTGGCCGCGGCAGATACGCAGTATTTT. Its protein product is CASSLAAADTQYF.

J is TRBJ1-2 and V is TRBV10-3, with 9 bases identical to TRBD1. The CDR3 runs 15 residues. Germline V gives CDR1 ENHRY, CDR2 SYGVKD. The trim removed 9 bases at V and 0 bases at J, leaving 8 bases unmatched. DNA of the CDR3: TGTGCCATTAGCCCCGGGACAGGGTCTAACTATGGCTACACCTTC. Residues: CAISPGTGSNYGYTF.

V gene TRBV28 combines with J gene TRBJ2-3, with D hard to call. Deletions cut 3 bases from V and 0 bases from J, with 10 bases between. This CDR3 spans 15 amino acids. Looked up from germline, CDR1 is MDHEN and CDR2 is SYDVKM. The CDR3 sequence: CASSLRSTSTDTQYF. The CDR3 coding sequence is TGTGCCAGCAGTTTGAGGAGTACTAGCACAGATACGCAGTATTTT.

The rearrangement uses TRBV3-1 (or the pseudogene TRBV3-2) and TRBJ1-2, with 7 positions matching TRBD1. The CDR3 has 13 residues. With 9 bases clipped from V and 2 bases from J, the junction kept 6 bases outside the gene matches. The V gene's germline CDR1 is LGHDT and CDR2 YNNKEL (reference sequence). The CDR3 DNA follows: TGTGCCAGTGCGGACAGGAGGAACTATGGCTACACCTTC. As protein: CASADRRNYGYTF.

The V gene is TRBV29-1, the J gene TRBJ2-7, with 8 bases lining up with TRBD1. Trimming cost V 5 bases and J 2 bases; bases outside gene matches: 2. Germline values: CDR1 SQVTM, CDR2 ANQGSEA. CDR3 size: 12 residues. The CDR3 reads CSVRTGTYEQYF. DNA for the CDR3: TGCAGCGTTAGGACAGGGACCTACGAGCAGTACTTC.

The chain uses TRBV7-8 and TRBJ2-2; D is ambiguous. Trimming pared 5 bases from V and 6 bases from J, leaving 25 bases between. Germline lookup yields CDR1 SGHVS and CDR2 FQNEAQ. The CDR3 loop spans 18 amino acids. Here the CDR3 DNA reads TGTGCCAGCAGCCCGTCATGGCGCGGTGCCTATGTCTCCGGGGAGCTGTTTTTT. Translating it yields CASSPSWRGAYVSGELFF.

This chain connects TRBV4-2 to TRBJ2-7; 8 nucleotides line up with TRBD2. The CDR3 totals 15 residues. From germline, CDR1 is LGHNA and CDR2 YNFKEQ. The trim removed 1 base at V and 3 bases at J, leaving 5 bases unmatched. CDR3 in DNA: TGTGCCAGCAGCCAAGGAGCGGGAGTCGGCTACGAGCAGTACTTC. It encodes CASSQGAGVGYEQYF.

The J gene is TRBJ2-1, the V gene TRBV9; D is possibly TRBD2 (7 bases). V was pared by 4 bases and J by 2 bases, with 13 bases between. The germline CDR1 and CDR2 sequences are SGDLS and YYNGEE. The CDR3 contains 15 residues. The CDR3 DNA reads TGTGCCAGCAGCTCCGAGGGGGGGCCCTACAATGAGCAGTTCTTC. It is translated as CASSSEGGPYNEQFF.

The chain joins TRBV11-1 to TRBJ2-3; 12 positions agree with TRBD2. In germline, CDR1 is SGHAT, CDR2 FQDESV (reference sequence). Trimming cost V 2 bases and J 3 bases; bases outside gene matches: 0. This CDR3 contains 15 residues. In DNA, the CDR3 is TGTGCCAGCAGCTTAACTAGCGGGAGGACAGATACGCAGTATTTT. Protein sequence: CASSLTSGRTDTQYF. The whole variable domain, filled in from reference TRBV11-1 and TRBJ2-3, reads EAEVAQSPRYKITEKSQAVAFWCDPISGHATLYWYRQILGQGPELLVQFQDESVVDDSQLPKDRFSAERLKGVDSTLKIQPAELGDSAMYLCASSLTSGRTDTQYFGPGTRLTVL.

The chain uses TRBV5-1 and TRBJ2-5; TRBD2 aligns across 8 bases. Losses at the gene ends were 0 bases for V and 4 bases for J; bases not matched to a gene: 2. The CDR3 spans 14 residues. Germline V gives CDR1 SGHRS, CDR2 YFSETQ. The CDR3 here is CASSLAAGGETQYF. The CDR3 DNA reads TGCGCCAGCAGCTTGGCGGCGGGAGGAGAGACCCAGTACTTC.

This sequence joins TRBV21-1 and TRBJ2-7; the listed D gene, TRBD1, was not tested against the DNA. TRBV21-1 is shown as a pseudogene. The CDR3 covers 13 residues. CDR3 DNA: TGTGCCGCCCGAGGACAGGGGTCCTACGAGCAGTACTTC. Protein: CAARGQGSYEQYF.

The rearrangement links TRBV6-1 to TRBJ1-2; 10 bases agree with TRBD1. This CDR3 has 15 amino acids. V lost 1 base, J lost 5 bases, and 4 bases stayed unmatched. The germline gives CDR1 MNHNS, CDR2 SASEGT. This chain's CDR3 is CASSEGGTGVYGYTF. CDR3 DNA: TGTGCCAGCAGTGAAGGAGGGACAGGGGTTTATGGCTACACCTTC.

This chain links TRBV24-1 with TRBJ1-2, with 8 bases lining up with TRBD1. After removal of 1 base from V and 8 bases from J, the junction contained 8 bases not matched to a gene. Germline loops: CDR1 KGHDR, CDR2 SFDVKD. The CDR3 length is 15 residues. This chain's CDR3 is CATSDFTGGYWGYTF. CDR3 nucleotide sequence: TGTGCCACCAGTGATTTCACAGGGGGTTACTGGGGCTACACCTTC.

The rearrangement joins TRBV5-6 to TRBJ2-1, with TRBD2 matching over 7 bases. CDR1 and CDR2 (germline): SGHDT, YYEEEE. With 1 base clipped from V and 5 bases from J, the junction kept 9 bases outside the gene matches. There are 16 residues in the CDR3. CDR3 nucleotides: TGTGCCAGCAGCTTGTACGCGGGAGTCTTACACAATGAGCAGTTCTTC. Protein sequence: CASSLYAGVLHNEQFF. Supplemented by reference TRBV5-6 and TRBJ2-1, the full variable domain reads DAGVTQSPTHLIKTRGQQVTLRCSPKSGHDTVSWYQQALGQGPQFIFQYYEEEERQRGNFPDRFSGHQFPNYSSELNVNALLLGDSALYLCASSLYAGVLHNEQFFGPGTRLTVL.

The chain has TRBV30 and TRBJ2-7; 9 nucleotides match TRBD1. Germline CDR1 GTSNPN, CDR2 SVGIG (reference sequence). V lost 1 base and J lost 6; bases outside the gene matches: 10. The CDR3 has 15 residues. CDR3 sequence reads: CAWSAARTGVGEQYF. As DNA, the CDR3 is TGTGCCTGGAGTGCCGCGCGGACAGGGGTAGGCGAGCAGTACTTC.

Concerning this clone: The junction does not match germline at one end; this may be a read error. The rearrangement links TRBV3-1 (or the pseudogene TRBV3-2) to TRBJ1-1; D might be TRBD1 (5 bases). This CDR3 has 15 residues. Germline V gene sequence: CDR1 LGHDT, CDR2 YNNKEL (reference sequence). The CDR3 here is CASSQTGEGNTEAFF. The CDR3 DNA sequence: TGTGCCAGCAGCCAAACGGGGGAGGGGAACACTGAGGCTTTCTTT.

This chain uses TRBV7-8 with TRBJ1-1; possibly TRBD1 for D (5 bases). CDR1 is SGHVS, CDR2 FQNEAQ, per germline. The V end was cut by 5 bases, the J end by 2 bases, with 9 bases between. This CDR3 region has 13 residues. CDR3 nucleotides: TGTGCCAGCAGCGTCGACAGAAACACTGAAGCTTTCTTT. It is translated as CASSVDRNTEAFF.

The chain employs TRBV19 and TRBJ2-7; 9 positions match TRBD2. J lost 2 bases, V lost 7 bases, and 9 bases had no gene match. The length of the CDR3 is 15 residues. Germline assignment: CDR1 LNHDA and CDR2 SQIVND (reference sequence). The CDR3 loop is CASTPRLAATYEQYF. CDR3 bases: TGTGCCAGTACCCCAAGACTAGCGGCAACCTACGAGCAGTACTTC.

V is TRBV5-1 and J is TRBJ1-1; no reliable D call. CDR3 length: 17 residues. V was trimmed by 0 bases and J by 6 bases, leaving 21 bases between them. CDR1 SGHRS and CDR2 YFSETQ come from the germline V gene. The DNA for the CDR3 is TGCGCCAGCAGCTTGGACCCACAGAGATCTAAAGGTCCTGAAGCTTTCTTT. It encodes CASSLDPQRSKGPEAFF. The full variable domain, rest sourced from reference TRBV5-1 and TRBJ1-1, is KAGVTQTPRYLIKTRGQQVTLSCSPISGHRSVSWYQQTPGQGLQFLFEYFSETQRNKGNFPGRFSGRQFSNSRSEMNVSTLELGDSALYLCASSLDPQRSKGPEAFFGQGTRLTVV.

The chain uses TRBV6-2 or TRBV6-3 and TRBJ2-1, with D perhaps TRBD2 (5 bases). Germline CDR1 reads MNHEY; CDR2 reads SVGEGT. This CDR3 region has 13 residues. The V end lost 4 bases, the J end lost 8 bases, and 12 bases lay between the germline ends. The CDR3 DNA follows: TGTGCCAGCAGTTGGCTAGCCGGGTATGAGCAGTTCTTC. This translates into CASSWLAGYEQFF.

The chain couples TRBV27 to TRBJ2-7; D may be TRBD1 (6 bases). V was cut by 8 bases and J by 7 bases, with 24 bases left in between. The CDR3 loop spans 15 amino acids. Germline V gene lookup returns CDR1 MNHEY and CDR2 SMNVEV (reference sequence). CDR3 nucleotides: TGTGCCAGCCAAATAGGGGCAGGGGATCGGTGGGAGCAGTACTTC. Translating gives CASQIGAGDRWEQYF.

A few counts support this clone. The rearrangement uses TRBV11-1 and TRBJ2-5; D is undetermined. With 8 bases removed from V and 2 bases from J, the gap between germline ends came to 6 bases. This CDR3 region has 11 residues. CDR1 is SGHAT and CDR2 is FQDESV in the germline V gene (reference sequence). The CDR3 region is CASSFQETQYF. The CDR3 nucleotides are TGTGCCAGCTCTTTTCAAGAGACCCAGTACTTC.

This chain joins TRBV21-1 and TRBJ2-1; whether TRBD2, the table's D call, matches the DNA was not checked. TRBV21-1 is classified as a pseudogene. The CDR3 totals 16 residues. The CDR3, as DNA: TGTGCCAGCAGCACATTTAGAGGGCGACGAGAAGGGGAGCAGTTCTTC. Its protein product is CASSTFRGRREGEQFF.

The chain carries TRBV24-1 and TRBJ2-1; 15 nucleotides align to TRBD2. This CDR3 has 16 residues. CDR1 and CDR2 from the germline V gene are KGHDR and SFDVKD. V shed 4 bases, J shed 8 bases, and the junction held 5 bases outside the gene matches. CDR3 bases: TGTGCCACCAGTGAGGGACTAGCGGGAGGAAGGGATGAGCAGTTCTTC. Residues: CATSEGLAGGRDEQFF.

V and J are TRBV7-2 and TRBJ2-7; D unclear. Germline CDR1 reads SGHTA; CDR2 reads FQGNSA. The CDR3 totals 13 residues. V dropped 1 base and J dropped 5 bases, with 9 bases sitting between them. The CDR3 sequence is CASSLDRSDEQYF. The CDR3 coding sequence is TGTGCCAGCAGCTTAGATCGGTCGGACGAGCAGTACTTC.

The genes are TRBV11-2 and TRBJ2-7; D might be TRBD2 (5 bases). The CDR3 length is 13 residues. The ends were cut back, 10 bases at V and 2 bases at J, with 15 bases in the middle. From germline, CDR1 is SGHAT and CDR2 FQNNGV. In DNA, the CDR3 is TGTGCCATTCTAGCACCCCAGGCCTACGAGCAGTACTTC. Protein sequence: CAILAPQAYEQYF.

This chain uses TRBV6-2 or TRBV6-3 with TRBJ2-1; D call uncertain. The CDR3 runs 14 residues. Germline V gene lookup returns CDR1 MNHEY and CDR2 SVGEGT. V was pared by 4 bases and J by 3 bases, with 10 bases between. Here the CDR3 reads CASSSFPVYNEQFF. Here the CDR3 DNA reads TGTGCCAGCAGTTCCTTCCCTGTCTACAATGAGCAGTTCTTC.

The J gene is TRBJ2-7, the V gene TRBV7-9; 9 nucleotides align to TRBD1. The V segment lost 1 base and the J segment 7 bases; nucleotides outside the gene matches: 8. CDR1 and CDR2 (germline): SEHNR, FQNEAQ (reference sequence). The CDR3 length is 15 residues. For the CDR3, the DNA is TGTGCCAGCAGCTTAGTGGGACAGGGCTTAGGAGAGCAGTACTTC. Translation gives CASSLVGQGLGEQYF. Drawing the rest from reference TRBV7-9 and TRBJ2-7, the complete variable domain is DTGVSQNPRHKITKRGQNVTFRCDPISEHNRLYWYRQTLGQGPEFLTYFQNEAQLEKSRLLSDRFSAERPKGSFSTLEIQRTEQGDSAMYLCASSLVGQGLGEQYFGPGTRLTVT.

This clone was seen more than once but under ten times. The J gene is TRBJ1-3, the V gene TRBV11-2, with 9 bases aligning to TRBD1. Per the germline V gene, CDR1 is SGHAT and CDR2 is FQNNGV. V gave up 3 bases and J gave up 0 bases; unmatched junction bases: 6. The CDR3 length is 17 residues. CDR3 coding DNA: TGTGCCAGCAGCTTTACAGGGACAGGGATCTCTGGAAACACCATATATTTT. Translated, it gives CASSFTGTGISGNTIYF.

This chain joins TRBV5-1 and TRBJ1-1; D is ambiguous. The CDR3 spans 13 residues. The V end was cut by 0 bases, the J end by 4 bases, with 7 bases between. Germline V gene data show CDR1 as SGHRS and CDR2 as YFSETQ. CDR3 DNA: TGCGCCAGCAGCTTGGTTCCCGGCACTGAAGCTTTCTTT. This codes for CASSLVPGTEAFF. Complete variable domain (other parts from reference TRBV5-1 and TRBJ1-1): KAGVTQTPRYLIKTRGQQVTLSCSPISGHRSVSWYQQTPGQGLQFLFEYFSETQRNKGNFPGRFSGRQFSNSRSEMNVSTLELGDSALYLCASSLVPGTEAFFGQGTRLTVV.

The chain carries TRBV9 and TRBJ2-5; D is possibly TRBD2 (6 bases). Germline CDR1 and CDR2: SGDLS and YYNGEE. This CDR3 comprises 15 residues. The V gene lost 1 base and the J gene lost 5 bases, with 15 bases spanning the gap. The CDR3 loop is CASSVSLLASETQYF. DNA for the CDR3: TGTGCCAGCAGCGTAAGCCTTCTAGCGAGTGAGACCCAGTACTTC.

This chain links TRBV2 with TRBJ2-1, with 8 bases matching TRBD1. V dropped 5 bases and J dropped 5; count of bases not matched to a gene: 2. CDR3 size: 13 residues. Germline V gene lookup returns CDR1 SNHLY and CDR2 FYNNEI. The CDR3 DNA sequence: TGTGCCAGCAGTCGACAGGGGAACAATGAGCAGTTCTTC. Its protein product is CASSRQGNNEQFF.